This record covers a single T cell receptor (beta chain). Its antigen remains unknown. This specimen belongs to a study of T cell responses to AZD1222 COVID-19 vaccine. Study-wide findings and caveats: Most donors were white British, females outnumbered males, and clonal diversity was possibly underestimated.

Germline V gene sequence: CDR1 SQVTM, CDR2 ANQGSEA. V lost 7 bases and J lost 4; bases outside the gene matches: 3. There are 13 residues in the CDR3. Libraries were prepared by immunoSEQ multiplex PCR; TCRdb keeps only in-frame clonotypes and omits some of them. The table shows approximately 150,000 clones, with 80% to 95% occurring only once. The V call is TRBV29-1, the J call TRBJ2-2; 10 bases match TRBD1. Sequencing was performed on peripheral blood, taken 28 days after the second AZD1222 dose. The clonotype was recovered from an adult who received the AZD1222 COVID-19 vaccine. The CDR3 DNA sequence: TGCAGCGGACAGGGGGCTGGCACCGGGGAGCTGTTTTTT. Residues: CSGQGAGTGELFF.